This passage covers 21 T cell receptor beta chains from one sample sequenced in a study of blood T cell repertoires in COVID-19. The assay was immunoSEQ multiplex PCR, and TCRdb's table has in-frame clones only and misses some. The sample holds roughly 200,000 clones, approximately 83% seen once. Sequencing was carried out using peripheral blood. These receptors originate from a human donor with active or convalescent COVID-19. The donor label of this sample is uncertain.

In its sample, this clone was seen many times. The CDR3: CASSYSEGARTEAFF. CDR3 nucleotides: TGTGCCAGCAGTTACTCCGAGGGGGCTAGAACTGAAGCTTTCTTT. The chain links TRBV6-5 to TRBJ1-1; 7 nucleotides line up with TRBD1. Germline V gives CDR1 MNHEY, CDR2 SVGAGI. The CDR3 totals 15 residues. Losses at the gene ends were 0 bases for V and 5 bases for J; bases not matched to a gene: 6.

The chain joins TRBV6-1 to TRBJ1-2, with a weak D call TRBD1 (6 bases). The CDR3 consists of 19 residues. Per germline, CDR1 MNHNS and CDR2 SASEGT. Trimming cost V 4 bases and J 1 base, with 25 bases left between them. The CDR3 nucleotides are TGTGCCAGCAGTGCCACCAGGGCAGGGGCCATAGGAGGTAACTATGGCTACACCTTC. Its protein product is CASSATRAGAIGGNYGYTF.

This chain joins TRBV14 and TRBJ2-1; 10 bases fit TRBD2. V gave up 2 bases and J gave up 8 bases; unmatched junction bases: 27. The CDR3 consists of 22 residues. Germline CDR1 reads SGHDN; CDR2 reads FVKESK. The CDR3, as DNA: TGTGCCAGCAGCCAAAATTTGGGACAGAGCATCCATGGACTAGCGGTGCCCCATGAGCAGTTCTTC. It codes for CASSQNLGQSIHGLAVPHEQFF.

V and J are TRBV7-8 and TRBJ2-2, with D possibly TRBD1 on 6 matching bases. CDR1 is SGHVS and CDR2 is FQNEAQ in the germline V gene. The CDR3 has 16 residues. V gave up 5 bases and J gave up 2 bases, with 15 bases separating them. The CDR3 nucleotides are TGTGCCAGCAGCCCCCTAACAGGGATTAACACCGGGGAGCTGTTTTTT. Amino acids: CASSPLTGINTGELFF.

As DNA, the CDR3 is TGTGCCAGCATCCAAGGTGGCAGGATTGAATCTGGCTACACCTTC. Protein sequence: CASIQGGRIESGYTF. V gene TRBV28 combines with J gene TRBJ1-2; D gene unclear. The CDR3 extends over 15 amino acids. Trimming stripped 7 bases from V and 7 bases from J, with 22 bases between. Germline V gives CDR1 MDHEN, CDR2 SYDVKM.

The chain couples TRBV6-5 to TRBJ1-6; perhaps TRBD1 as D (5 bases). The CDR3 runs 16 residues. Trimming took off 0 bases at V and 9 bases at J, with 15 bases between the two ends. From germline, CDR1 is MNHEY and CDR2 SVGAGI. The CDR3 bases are TGTGCCAGCAGTTACTCGAGCGTAGGGAGGGGTTCACCCCTCCACTTT. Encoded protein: CASSYSSVGRGSPLHF.

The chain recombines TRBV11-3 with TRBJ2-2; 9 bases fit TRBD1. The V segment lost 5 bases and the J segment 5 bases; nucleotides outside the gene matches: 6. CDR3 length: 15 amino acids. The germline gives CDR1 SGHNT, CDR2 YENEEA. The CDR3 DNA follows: TGTGCCAGCAGCCAAGCGGGACAGGGTACCGGGGAGCTGTTTTTT. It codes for CASSQAGQGTGELFF.

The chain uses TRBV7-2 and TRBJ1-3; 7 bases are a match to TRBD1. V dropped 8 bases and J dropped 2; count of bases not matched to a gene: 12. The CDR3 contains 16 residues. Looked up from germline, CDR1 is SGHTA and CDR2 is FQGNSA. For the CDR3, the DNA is TGTGCCAGCCTCCACGGAGGGGGCGGACCTGGAAACACCATATATTTT. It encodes CASLHGGGGPGNTIYF.

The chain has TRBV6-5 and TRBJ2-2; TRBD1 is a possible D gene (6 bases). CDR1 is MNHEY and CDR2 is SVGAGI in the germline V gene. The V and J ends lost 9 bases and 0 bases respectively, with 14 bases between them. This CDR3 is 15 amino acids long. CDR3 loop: CASSPGTPNTGELFF. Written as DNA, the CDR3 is TGTGCCAGTTCCCCCGGGACACCGAACACCGGGGAGCTGTTTTTT.

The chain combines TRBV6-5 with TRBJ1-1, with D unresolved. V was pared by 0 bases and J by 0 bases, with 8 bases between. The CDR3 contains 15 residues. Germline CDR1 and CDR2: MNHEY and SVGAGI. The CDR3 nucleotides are TGTGCCAGCAGTTACTCCGGAGATCTGAACACTGAAGCTTTCTTT. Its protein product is CASSYSGDLNTEAFF.

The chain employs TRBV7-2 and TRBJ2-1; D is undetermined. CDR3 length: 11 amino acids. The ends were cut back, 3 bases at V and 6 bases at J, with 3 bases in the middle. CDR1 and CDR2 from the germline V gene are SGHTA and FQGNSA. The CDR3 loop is CASSFRNEQFF. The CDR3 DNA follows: TGTGCCAGCAGCTTTCGCAATGAGCAGTTCTTC.

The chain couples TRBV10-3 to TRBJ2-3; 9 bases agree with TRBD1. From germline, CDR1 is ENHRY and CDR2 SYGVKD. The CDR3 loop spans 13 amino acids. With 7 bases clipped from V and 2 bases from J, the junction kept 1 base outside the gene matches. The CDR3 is CAIKQGATDTQYF. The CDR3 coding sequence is TGTGCCATCAAACAGGGGGCCACAGATACGCAGTATTTT.

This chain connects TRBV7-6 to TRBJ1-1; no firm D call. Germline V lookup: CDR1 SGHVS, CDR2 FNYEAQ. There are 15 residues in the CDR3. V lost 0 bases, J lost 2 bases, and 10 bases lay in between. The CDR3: CASSLAGRVNTEAFF. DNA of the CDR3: TGTGCCAGCAGCTTAGCTGGGAGGGTAAACACTGAAGCTTTCTTT.

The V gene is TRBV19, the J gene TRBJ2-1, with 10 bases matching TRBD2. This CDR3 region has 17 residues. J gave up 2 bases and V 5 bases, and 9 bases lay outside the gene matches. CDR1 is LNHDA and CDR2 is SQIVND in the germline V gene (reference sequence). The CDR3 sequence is CASSLPVAGGPYNEQFF. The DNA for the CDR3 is TGTGCCAGTAGTCTCCCCGTAGCGGGAGGTCCCTACAATGAGCAGTTCTTC.

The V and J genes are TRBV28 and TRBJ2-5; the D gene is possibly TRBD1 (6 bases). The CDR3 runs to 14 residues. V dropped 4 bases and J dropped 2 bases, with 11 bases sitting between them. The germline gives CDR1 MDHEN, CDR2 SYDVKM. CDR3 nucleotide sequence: TGTGCCAGCAGTTCGCGACAGGTTCAAGAGACCCAGTACTTC. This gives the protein CASSSRQVQETQYF.

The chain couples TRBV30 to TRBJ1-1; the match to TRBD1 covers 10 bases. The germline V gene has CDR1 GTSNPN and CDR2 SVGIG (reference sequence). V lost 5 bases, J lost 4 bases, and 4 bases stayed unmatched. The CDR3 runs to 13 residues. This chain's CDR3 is CAWARQGATEAFF. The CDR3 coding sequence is TGTGCCTGGGCCAGACAGGGGGCCACTGAAGCTTTCTTT.

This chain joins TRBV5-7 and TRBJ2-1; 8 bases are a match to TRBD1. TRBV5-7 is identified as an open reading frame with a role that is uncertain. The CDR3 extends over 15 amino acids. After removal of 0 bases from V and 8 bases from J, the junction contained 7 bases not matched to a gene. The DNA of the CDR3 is TGTGCCAGCAGCTTGGCCCAGGGGGCGCTGGATGAGCAGTTCTTC. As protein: CASSLAQGALDEQFF.

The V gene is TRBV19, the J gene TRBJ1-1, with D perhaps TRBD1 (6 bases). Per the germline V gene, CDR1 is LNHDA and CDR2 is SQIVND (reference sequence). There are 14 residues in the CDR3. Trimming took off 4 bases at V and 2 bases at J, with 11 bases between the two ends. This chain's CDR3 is CASSTRQDNTEAFF. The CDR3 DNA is TGTGCCAGTAGTACGAGACAGGACAACACTGAAGCTTTCTTT.

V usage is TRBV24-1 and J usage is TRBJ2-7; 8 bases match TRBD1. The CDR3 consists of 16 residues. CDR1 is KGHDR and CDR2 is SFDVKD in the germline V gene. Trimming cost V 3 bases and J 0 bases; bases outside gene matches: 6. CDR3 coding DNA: TGTGCCACCAGTGATACCGGGACAGGAGACTCCTACGAGCAGTACTTC. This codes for CATSDTGTGDSYEQYF.

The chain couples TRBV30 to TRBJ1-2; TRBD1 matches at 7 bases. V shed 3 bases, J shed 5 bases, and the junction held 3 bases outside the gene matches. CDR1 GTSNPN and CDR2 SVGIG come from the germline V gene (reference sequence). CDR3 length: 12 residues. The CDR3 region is CAWRGTEYGYTF. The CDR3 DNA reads TGTGCCTGGAGGGGGACAGAGTATGGCTACACCTTC.

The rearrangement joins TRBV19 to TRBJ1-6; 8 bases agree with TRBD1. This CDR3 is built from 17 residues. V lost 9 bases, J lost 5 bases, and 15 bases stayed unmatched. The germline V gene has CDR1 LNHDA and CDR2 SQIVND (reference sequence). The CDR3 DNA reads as TGTGCCAGCCACTTAAGAGGGACAGGTTCGAATAATTCACCCCTCCACTTT. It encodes CASHLRGTGSNNSPLHF.